This passage covers 15 T cell receptor beta chains from one sample sequenced in a study of blood T cell repertoires in COVID-19. Some clones are missing from TCRdb's copy, which holds only in-frame ones; the method was immunoSEQ multiplex PCR. Among 200,000 to 300,000 clones, about nine tenths were seen once, and the ten largest hold approximately 1.4%. Material for sequencing was peripheral blood. The source is a woman between 40 and 50 years old who had recovered from COVID-19.

This clone was counted a single time. The gene calls are TRBV2 and TRBJ1-6; 7 bases align to TRBD1. V lost 7 bases and J lost 7; bases outside the gene matches: 7. The CDR3 extends over 14 amino acids. Germline V lookup: CDR1 SNHLY, CDR2 FYNNEI. The CDR3 DNA reads as TGTGCCAGCACCTGGACAGGTCTAAATTCACCCCTCCACTTT. It yields the protein CASTWTGLNSPLHF.

This clone has only one observation. The chain couples TRBV24-1 to TRBJ2-7; 9 bases map to TRBD1. CDR1 KGHDR and CDR2 SFDVKD come from the germline V gene. There are 13 residues in the CDR3. V shed 12 bases and J 3 bases; nucleotides not matched to a gene: 8. CDR3 protein: CAVRTGVVYEQYF. In nucleotides, the CDR3 is TGTGCCGTCCGGACAGGGGTCGTCTACGAGCAGTACTTC.

The gene calls are TRBV7-8 and TRBJ1-4; D might be TRBD1 (5 bases). V was trimmed by 0 bases and J by 0 bases, leaving 17 bases between them. This CDR3 has 19 amino acids. Germline CDR1 is SGHVS and CDR2 is FQNEAQ. CDR3 sequence: CASSLALFGAYSTNEKLFF. CDR3 in DNA: TGTGCCAGCAGCTTAGCGCTTTTTGGGGCCTATTCAACTAATGAAAAACTGTTTTTT.

The V call is TRBV5-1, the J call TRBJ1-2, with a possible D match to TRBD1 (5 bases). The V gene's germline CDR1 is SGHRS and CDR2 YFSETQ. Trimming pared 0 bases from V and 3 bases from J, leaving 12 bases between. This CDR3 comprises 15 residues. CDR3 protein: CASSLEGQPYYGYTF. The CDR3, as DNA: TGCGCCAGCAGCTTGGAAGGACAACCATACTATGGCTACACCTTC. The complete variable domain, with remaining parts taken from reference TRBV5-1 and TRBJ1-2, reads KAGVTQTPRYLIKTRGQQVTLSCSPISGHRSVSWYQQTPGQGLQFLFEYFSETQRNKGNFPGRFSGRQFSNSRSEMNVSTLELGDSALYLCASSLEGQPYYGYTFGSGTRLTVV.

The gene calls are TRBV10-1 and TRBJ2-2, with 8 bases matching TRBD1. J lost 4 bases, V lost 6 bases, and 13 bases had no gene match. CDR3 size: 17 residues. From germline, CDR1 is WNHNN and CDR2 SYGVQD (reference sequence). The CDR3 bases are TGCGCCAGCAGCCCACCCGGTGAGACAGGGGCCACCGGGGAGCTGTTTTTT. This gives the protein CASSPPGETGATGELFF.

In the case of this clone: At one end the junction does not follow the germline gene, possibly because of a read error. The CDR3 reads CASSPPRGGSYLVF. The CDR3 DNA reads as TGTGCCAGCAGCCCGCCTCGGGGTGGAAGCTATTTGGTCTTT. The chain recombines TRBV7-9 with TRBJ1-1, with D unclear. Germline V gene sequence: CDR1 SEHNR, CDR2 FQNEAQ (reference sequence). The CDR3 contains 14 residues.

V is TRBV19 and J is TRBJ1-3, with D uncertain. V lost 4 bases and J 0 bases, leaving 13 bases between the germline ends. Germline assignment: CDR1 LNHDA and CDR2 SQIVND (reference sequence). This CDR3 comprises 16 residues. The CDR3 protein is CASSRRWSTSGNTIYF. DNA for the CDR3: TGTGCCAGTAGTAGGAGGTGGAGCACCTCTGGAAACACCATATATTTT. The entire variable domain, with the rest obtained from reference TRBV19 and TRBJ1-3, is as follows: DGGITQSPKYLFRKEGQNVTLSCEQNLNHDAMYWYRQDPGQGLRLIYYSQIVNDFQKGDIAEGYSVSREKKESFPLTVTSAQKNPTAFYLCASSRRWSTSGNTIYFGEGSWLTVV.

The CDR3 coding sequence is TGCGCCAGCAGACGGCGCGGCCACTACGAGCAGTACTTC. It specifies CASRRRGHYEQYF. This chain links TRBV23-1 with TRBJ2-7; unclear D gene. TRBV23-1 is marked as an open reading frame, function uncertain. V lost 6 bases and J 3 bases, leaving 12 bases between the germline ends. CDR3 length: 13 amino acids.

This clone was picked up a small number of times. V usage is TRBV19 and J usage is TRBJ1-3, with D unresolved. The germline V and J ends were trimmed by 3 bases and 0 bases, with 15 bases remaining between them. In germline, CDR1 is LNHDA, CDR2 SQIVND (reference sequence). This CDR3 region has 17 residues. CDR3: CASSILPDWSSGNTIYF. The CDR3 DNA sequence: TGTGCCAGTAGTATCCTCCCCGACTGGAGCTCTGGAAACACCATATATTTT.

The chain recombines TRBV7-2 with TRBJ1-2; D is uncertain. Per germline, CDR1 SGHTA and CDR2 FQGNSA. The V gene lost 5 bases and the J gene lost 5 bases, with 18 bases spanning the gap. CDR3 length: 15 amino acids. DNA of the CDR3: TGTGCCAGCAGCCGGGAGGGAGGTCCGGGGTATGGCTACACCTTC. It translates to CASSREGGPGYGYTF.

The chain employs TRBV3-1 (or the pseudogene TRBV3-2) and TRBJ1-2; 8 nucleotides align to TRBD1. The junction had 4 bases not matched to a gene; V was cut back by 0 bases and J by 7 bases. The CDR3 runs to 14 residues. The V gene's germline CDR1 is LGHDT and CDR2 YNNKEL (reference sequence). CDR3 region: CASSQEDRVRGYTF. The DNA for the CDR3 is TGTGCCAGCAGCCAAGAGGACAGGGTACGTGGCTACACCTTC.

The genes are TRBV6-5 and TRBJ1-6; D gene unclear. V lost 2 bases and J 6 bases, leaving 5 bases between the germline ends. This CDR3 has 13 residues. Germline V lookup: CDR1 MNHEY, CDR2 SVGAGI. The CDR3: CASSYEGNSPLHF. CDR3 DNA sequence: TGTGCCAGCAGTTACGAGGGTAATTCACCCCTCCACTTT.

The chain has TRBV4-2 and TRBJ1-5, with TRBD1 matching 11 bases. Looked up from germline, CDR1 is LGHNA and CDR2 is YNFKEQ. Trimming at V came to 0 bases and at J to 5 bases, leaving 0 bases not matched to a gene. The CDR3 contains 15 residues. CDR3 coding DNA: TGTGCCAGCAGCCAAGAGGGACAGGGGGATCAGCCCCAGCATTTT. Protein sequence: CASSQEGQGDQPQHF.

This rearrangement joins TRBV9 to TRBJ2-5, with 8 bases identical to TRBD1. This CDR3 spans 15 amino acids. Per germline, CDR1 SGDLS and CDR2 YYNGEE. Trimming cost V 8 bases and J 1 base; bases outside gene matches: 10. CDR3 DNA sequence: TGTGCCAGTACCGCAGGGGGCGCAAGCCAAGAGACCCAGTACTTC. Translation gives CASTAGGASQETQYF. The full variable domain, its missing parts supplied by reference TRBV9 and TRBJ2-5, is DSGVTQTPKHLITATGQRVTLRCSPRSGDLSVYWYQQSLDQGLQFLIQYYNGEERAKGNILERFSAQQFPDLHSELNLSSLELGDSALYFCASTAGGASQETQYFGPGTRLLVL.

The chain carries TRBV2 and TRBJ2-7; TRBD1 matches 7 bases. Germline V gives CDR1 SNHLY, CDR2 FYNNEI. The CDR3 extends over 13 amino acids. V was clipped by 6 bases and J by 6 bases; unmatched bases: 8. The CDR3 DNA follows: TGTGCCAGCAGCCGACAGGGATCGGGCGAGCAGTACTTC. This translates into CASSRQGSGEQYF.